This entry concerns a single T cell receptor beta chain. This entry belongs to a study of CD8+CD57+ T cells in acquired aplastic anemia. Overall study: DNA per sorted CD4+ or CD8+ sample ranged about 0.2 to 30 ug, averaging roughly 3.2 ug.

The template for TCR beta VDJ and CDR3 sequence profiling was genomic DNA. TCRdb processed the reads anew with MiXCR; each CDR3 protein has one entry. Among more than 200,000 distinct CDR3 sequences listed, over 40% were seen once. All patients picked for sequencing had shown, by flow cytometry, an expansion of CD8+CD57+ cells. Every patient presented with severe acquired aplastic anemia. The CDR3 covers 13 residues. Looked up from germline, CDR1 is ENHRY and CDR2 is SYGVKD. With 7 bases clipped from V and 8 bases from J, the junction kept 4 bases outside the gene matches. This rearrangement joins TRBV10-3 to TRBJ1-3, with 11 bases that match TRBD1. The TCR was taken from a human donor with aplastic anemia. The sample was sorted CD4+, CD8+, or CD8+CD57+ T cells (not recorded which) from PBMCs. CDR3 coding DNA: TGTGCCATCACCGGACAGGGGGCAGACACCATATATTTT. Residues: CAITGQGADTIYF.